This TCR beta chain came from a study of blood T cell repertoires in COVID-19. Study-level background: The United States, Italy and Spain supplied acute and convalescent COVID-19 samples. PBMCs, B-cell-depleted T cells, or T cells provided the cDNA or gDNA that made up the material.

In its sample, this clone was seen once. The assay was immunoSEQ multiplex PCR, and TCRdb's table has in-frame clones only and misses some. Among a few hundred thousand clones listed, 85% to 90% were seen once. Sequenced material: peripheral blood. This receptor was identified in a man aged 50 to 60 with acute or convalescent COVID-19.

The DNA of the CDR3 is TGTGCCGGCTCCGGGCAGGGAGGCGGCTACACCTTC. Its translation: CAGSGQGGGYTF. This chain uses TRBV6-5 with TRBJ1-2; D possibly corresponds to TRBD1 (5 bases). Trimming took off 11 bases at V and 8 bases at J, with 18 bases between the two ends. This CDR3 region has 12 residues. The germline CDR1 and CDR2 sequences are MNHEY and SVGAGI.